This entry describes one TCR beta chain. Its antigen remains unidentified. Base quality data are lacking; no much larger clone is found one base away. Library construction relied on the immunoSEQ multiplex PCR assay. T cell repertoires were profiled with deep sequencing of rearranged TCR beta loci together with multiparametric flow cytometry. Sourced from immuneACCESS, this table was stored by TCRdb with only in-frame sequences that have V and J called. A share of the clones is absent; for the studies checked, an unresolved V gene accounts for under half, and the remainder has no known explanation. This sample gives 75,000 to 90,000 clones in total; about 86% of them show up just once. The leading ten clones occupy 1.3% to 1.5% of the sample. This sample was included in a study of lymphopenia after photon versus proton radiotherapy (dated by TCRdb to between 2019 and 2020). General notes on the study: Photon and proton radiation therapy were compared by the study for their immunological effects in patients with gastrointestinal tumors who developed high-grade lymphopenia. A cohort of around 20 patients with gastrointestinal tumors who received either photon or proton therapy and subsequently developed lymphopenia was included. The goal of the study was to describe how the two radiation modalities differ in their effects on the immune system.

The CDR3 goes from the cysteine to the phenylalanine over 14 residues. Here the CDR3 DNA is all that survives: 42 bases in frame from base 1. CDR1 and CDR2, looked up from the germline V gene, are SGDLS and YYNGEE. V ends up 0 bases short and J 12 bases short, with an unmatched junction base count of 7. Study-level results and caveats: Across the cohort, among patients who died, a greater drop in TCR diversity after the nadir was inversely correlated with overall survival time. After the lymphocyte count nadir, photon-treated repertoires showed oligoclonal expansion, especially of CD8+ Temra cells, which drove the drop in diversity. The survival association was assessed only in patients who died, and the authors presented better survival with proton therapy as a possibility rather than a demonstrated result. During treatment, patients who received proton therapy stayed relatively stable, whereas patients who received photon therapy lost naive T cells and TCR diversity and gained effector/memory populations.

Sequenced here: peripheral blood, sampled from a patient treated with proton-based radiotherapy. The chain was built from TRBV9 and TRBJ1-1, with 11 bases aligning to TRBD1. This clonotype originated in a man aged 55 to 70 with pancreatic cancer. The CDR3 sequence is CASSVVGDRGETFF. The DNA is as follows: TGTGCCAGCAGCGTAGTAGGGGACAGGGGGGAAACTTTCTTT.